This T cell receptor beta chain comes out of a study of control samples from healthy donors and cancer patients. Data came from immunoSEQ multiplex PCR; TCRdb stores just in-frame clones and leaves some out. Altogether 82,000 or so clones are present, 94% being singletons, with the ten largest covering around 5%. Input material: blood. The sequence came from a woman aged 18-29 years in good health.

CDR3 protein: CASSRGYNEQFF. The CDR3 coding sequence is TGTGCCAGCAGCCGGGGCTACAATGAGCAGTTCTTC. This rearrangement joins TRBV2 to TRBJ2-1; D possibly corresponds to TRBD2 (5 bases). This CDR3 region has 12 residues. V lost 6 bases, J lost 3 bases, and 6 bases lay in between. Germline loops: CDR1 SNHLY, CDR2 FYNNEI.